Here is one TCR beta chain with its context. This clonotype was found a few times. The antigen it recognizes is unknown. Base qualities are missing; no much larger clone stands one base away. Reading the label with the study, this specimen's treatment or condition is: approximately nine-day PBMC culture with coronavirus spike peptide pools or control peptides (ViraFEST assay). To expand antigen-specific T cells with peptide pools and then pick out the expanded clonotypes through TCR sequencing, the study relied on the ViraFEST assay. Positive SARS-CoV-2 PCR tests in the convalescent patients dated from March to December 2020, before Alpha, Beta and Delta variants emerged in the United States. More than 1.5 million PBMCs per well were cultured in IMDM with 5% human AB serum and about 9.7 IU/ml IL-2, plus 10 ug/ml peptide pools. On days 3 and 7, half of the culture medium was replaced with fresh IL-2-containing medium. Once the cells had been in culture for 10 days, the EasySep CD4+ T cell isolation kit was used to isolate CD4+ T cells by negative selection. Ficoll-Paque Plus gradient centrifugation was used to isolate PBMCs from whole blood, and the isolated PBMCs were then either used fresh or cryopreserved at -140C. Each culture condition was generally run in triplicate wells.

This sample was included in a study of vaccination and CD4 T cells after COVID-19 (dated by TCRdb to the early 2020s). At the level of the whole study: Convalescent patients had a positive SARS-CoV-2 result on nasal swab PCR, and of these patients, fewer than ten had mild disease and one had severe disease. In control cultures, a CEFX viral epitope pool was used as positive control, an HIV-1 Nef peptide pool was used as negative control, or no peptide was added. In around nine COVID-19 convalescent patients and a few infection-naive healthy vaccine recipients, the spike-specific CD4+ TCR repertoire before mRNA vaccination was compared with the repertoire after mRNA vaccination. The convalescent cohort included six males and four females, with two Hispanic individuals, seven Caucasians, two Asians and one multiracial person. Participants received two doses of either the Pfizer-BioNTech BNT162b2 vaccine (n=8) or the Moderna mRNA-1273 vaccine (n=2). The cultures were stimulated with overlapping spike peptide pools from SARS-CoV-2 and from the common cold coronaviruses HCoV-NL63, HCoV-OC43 and HCoV-229E. Post-COVID blood samples were collected from convalescent patients a median of roughly 100 days after diagnosis, with a range of roughly 30 to 161 days. Post-vaccine blood samples were collected a median of approximately 77 days after the second vaccine dose, ranging from roughly 14 to 241 days. Study-level results and caveats: The median number of SARS-CoV-2-reactive clonotypes rose from under 25 after infection to roughly 38 after vaccination, but the change was not significant. Relatively few convalescent patients were included in the study, and early timepoints after natural infection were not analyzed. In convalescent patients, nearly all vaccine-specific clones (304 of 307) were found to be mono-reactive for SARS-CoV-2 spike rather than cross-reactive with common cold coronaviruses. In convalescent patients, a median about 86% of post-vaccine SARS-CoV-2-reactive clones were detected only after vaccination, and vaccine-specific priming was suggested by this finding.

Receptors were amplified or captured by PCR. TCR sequencing of DNA from cultured CD4+ T cells used the Oncomine TCR Beta short-read assay at the Johns Hopkins FTIC core. Genomic DNA was extracted from the cultured CD4+ T cells with the QIAamp micro DNA kit. Oncomine TCR Beta libraries from cultured CD4+ T cells were pooled using unique dual indexes and sequenced on an Illumina iSeq 100. As for the original processing: Non-productive sequences were removed, and CDR3s that did not start with C, did not end with F or W, or were shorter than 7 amino acids were discarded. Antigen-specific clonotypes were identified using the MANAFEST web application through comparison of peptide-stimulated wells with reference and other culture wells. For a clone to be called positive, the clone needed an FDR below 0.05, an odds ratio above 5, and a productive frequency above 0.1% in at least two of three replicate wells. Clonotypes that were significantly expanded in both SARS-CoV-2 spike wells and at least one common cold coronavirus spike condition were defined as cross-reactive. Levenshtein distances (stringdist) and unrooted phylogenetic trees (ape) in R version 3.6.1 were used to assess CDR3 homology. TCRdb reprocessed the public reads (quality trimming at Q25 with fastp, clone calling with MiXCR) and kept in-frame beta chains. Each entry merges the rows of one CDR3 protein and shows their most common DNA and genes. TCRdb, rather than the study authors, made the V and J calls. This sample comprises around 9,100 distinct CDR3 sequences, approximately 60% of them detected only once. Under 15% of the sample is held by the ten biggest clonotypes.

The CDR3 measures 16 amino acids from cysteine to phenylalanine. Just the 48-base CDR3 DNA is kept, in frame starting at base 1. Trimming leaves V shorter by 8 bases and J shorter by 2 bases, with the junction holding 9 bases beyond the gene matches. CDR1 and CDR2 are drawn from the germline V gene: MNHEY, SVGEGT. The chain couples TRBV6-2 or TRBV6-3 to TRBJ2-6; 7 middle bases align to TRBD2. The specimen comprised cultured CD4+ T cells from blood, sampled after SARS-CoV-2 vaccination. The source is a human donor with COVID-19. The CDR3 here reads CASGWKRGAGANVLTF. The nucleotide sequence reads as follows: TGTGCCAGCGGGTGGAAGCGGGGAGCTGGGGCCAACGTCCTGACTTTC.